This entry features one TCR beta chain sequence. The antigen remains undetermined. The sample belongs to a study of cytomegalovirus exposure and HLA in healthy donors. Primers included in the PCR were 60 Vbeta and 13 Jbeta primers. Only in-frame clones appear in the TCRdb table, and some are missing; sequencing was by immunoSEQ multiplex PCR. The sample lists 100,000 to 150,000 clones; 17% were seen once. CDR3 length: 15 amino acids. Germline V gene lookup returns CDR1 LGHNA and CDR2 YSLEER. After removal of 1 base from V and 6 bases from J, the junction contained 8 bases not matched to a gene. Overall study findings and caveats: Presence/absence analysis assumed near-uniform sequencing depth across donors.

The rearrangement joins TRBV4-3 to TRBJ1-2; 7 positions match TRBD1. The specimen was PBMCs. The sequence was collected from a female donor in good health and CMV-seropositive. DNA of the CDR3: TGCGCCAGCAGCCAAGTTAGCAGGGGGTTGAATGGCTACACCTTC. Translating it yields CASSQVSRGLNGYTF.